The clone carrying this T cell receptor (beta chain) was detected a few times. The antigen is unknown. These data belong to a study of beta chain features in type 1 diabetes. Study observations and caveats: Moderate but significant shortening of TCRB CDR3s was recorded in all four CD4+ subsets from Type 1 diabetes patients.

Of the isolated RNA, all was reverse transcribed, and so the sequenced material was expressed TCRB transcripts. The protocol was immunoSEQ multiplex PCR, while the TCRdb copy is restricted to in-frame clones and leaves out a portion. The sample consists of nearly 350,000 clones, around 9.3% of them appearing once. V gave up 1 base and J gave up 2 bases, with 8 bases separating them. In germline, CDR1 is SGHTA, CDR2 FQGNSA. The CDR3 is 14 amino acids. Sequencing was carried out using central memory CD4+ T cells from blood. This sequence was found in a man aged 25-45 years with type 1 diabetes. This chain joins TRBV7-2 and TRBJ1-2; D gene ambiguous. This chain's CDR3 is CASSLGKLNYGYTF. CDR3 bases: TGTGCCAGCAGCTTAGGCAAGTTGAACTATGGCTACACCTTC.